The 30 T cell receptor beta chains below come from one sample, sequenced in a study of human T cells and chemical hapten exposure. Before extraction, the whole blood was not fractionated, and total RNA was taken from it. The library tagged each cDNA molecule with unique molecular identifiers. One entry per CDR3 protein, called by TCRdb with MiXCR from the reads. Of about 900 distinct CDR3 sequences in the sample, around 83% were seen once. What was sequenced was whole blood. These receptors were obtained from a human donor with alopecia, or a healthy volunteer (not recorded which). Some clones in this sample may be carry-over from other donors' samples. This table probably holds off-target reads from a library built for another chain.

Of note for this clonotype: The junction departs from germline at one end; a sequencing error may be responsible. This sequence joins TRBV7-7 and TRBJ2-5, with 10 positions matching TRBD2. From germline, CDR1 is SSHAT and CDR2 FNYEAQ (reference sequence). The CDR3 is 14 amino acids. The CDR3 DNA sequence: TGTGCTAGCAGCCGGACTAGCGGCCAAGAGACCCAGTACTTC. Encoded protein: CASSRTSGQETQYF.

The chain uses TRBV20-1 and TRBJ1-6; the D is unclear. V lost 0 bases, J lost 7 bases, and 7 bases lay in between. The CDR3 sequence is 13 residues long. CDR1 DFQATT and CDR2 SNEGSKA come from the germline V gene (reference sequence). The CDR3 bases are TGCAGTGCTAGAGATCCGGGGAATTCACCCCTCCACTTT. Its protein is CSARDPGNSPLHF.

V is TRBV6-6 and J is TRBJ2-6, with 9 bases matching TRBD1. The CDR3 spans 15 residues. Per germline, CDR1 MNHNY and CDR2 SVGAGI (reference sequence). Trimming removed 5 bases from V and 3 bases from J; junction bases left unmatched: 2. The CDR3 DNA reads TGTGCCAGCAGTAAGACAGGGGGTGGGGCCAACGTCCTGACTTTC. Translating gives CASSKTGGGANVLTF.

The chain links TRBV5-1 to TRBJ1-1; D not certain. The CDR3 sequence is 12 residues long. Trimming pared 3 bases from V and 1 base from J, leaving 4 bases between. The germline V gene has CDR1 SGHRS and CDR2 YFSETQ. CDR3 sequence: CASSSQNTEAFF. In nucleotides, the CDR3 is TGCGCCAGCAGCTCTCAGAACACTGAAGCTTTCTTT.

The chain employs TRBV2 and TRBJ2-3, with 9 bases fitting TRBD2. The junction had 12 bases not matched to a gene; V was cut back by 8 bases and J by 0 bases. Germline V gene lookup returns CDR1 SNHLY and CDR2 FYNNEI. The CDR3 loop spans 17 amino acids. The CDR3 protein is CASSQPSTSGSTDTQYF. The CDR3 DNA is TGTGCCAGCTCCCAACCCTCGACTAGCGGTAGCACAGATACGCAGTATTTT. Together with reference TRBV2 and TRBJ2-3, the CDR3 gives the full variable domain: EPEVTQTPSHQVTQMGQEVILRCVPISNHLYFYWYRQILGQKVEFLVSFYNNEISEKSEIFDDQFSVERPDGSNFTLKIRSTKLEDSAMYFCASSQPSTSGSTDTQYFGPGTRLTVL.

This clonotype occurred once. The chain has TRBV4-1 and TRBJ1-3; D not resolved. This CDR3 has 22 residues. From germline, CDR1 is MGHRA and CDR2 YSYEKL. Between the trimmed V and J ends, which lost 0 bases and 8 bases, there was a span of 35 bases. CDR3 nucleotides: TGCGCCAGCAGCCAAGATACGATTTTATCTATGGACCGCGGCGACGGTCGGGACACCATATATTTT. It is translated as CASSQDTILSMDRGDGRDTIYF.

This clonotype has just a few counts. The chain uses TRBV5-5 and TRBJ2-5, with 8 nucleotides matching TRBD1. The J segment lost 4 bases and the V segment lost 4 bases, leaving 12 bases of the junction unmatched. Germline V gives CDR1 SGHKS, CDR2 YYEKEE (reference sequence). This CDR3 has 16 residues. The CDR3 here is CASSHLTGAIRETQYF. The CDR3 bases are TGTGCCAGCAGCCACCTGACAGGGGCGATCCGAGAGACCCAGTACTTC.

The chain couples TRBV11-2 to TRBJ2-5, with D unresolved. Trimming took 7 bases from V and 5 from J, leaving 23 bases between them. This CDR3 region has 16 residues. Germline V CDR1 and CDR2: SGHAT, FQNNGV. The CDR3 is CASTSWLGNSHETQYF. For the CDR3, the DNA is TGTGCCAGCACCTCGTGGCTGGGCAATTCTCACGAGACCCAGTACTTC. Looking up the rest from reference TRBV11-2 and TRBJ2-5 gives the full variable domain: EAGVAQSPRYKIIEKRQSVAFWCNPISGHATLYWYQQILGQGPKLLIQFQNNGVVDDSQLPKDRFSAERLKGVDSTLKIQPAKLEDSAVYLCASTSWLGNSHETQYFGPGTRLLVL.

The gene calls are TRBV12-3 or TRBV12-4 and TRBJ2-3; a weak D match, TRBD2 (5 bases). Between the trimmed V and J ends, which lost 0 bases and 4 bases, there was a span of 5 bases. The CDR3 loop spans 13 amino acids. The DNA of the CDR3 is TGTGCCAGCAGTTTAGCGGAGGCAGATACGCAGTATTTT. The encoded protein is CASSLAEADTQYF.

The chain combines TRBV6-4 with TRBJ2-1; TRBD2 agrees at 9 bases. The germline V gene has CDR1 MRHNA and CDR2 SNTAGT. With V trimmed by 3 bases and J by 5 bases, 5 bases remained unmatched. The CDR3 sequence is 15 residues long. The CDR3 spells CASSEGREGHNEQFF. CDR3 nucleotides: TGTGCCAGCAGTGAGGGGCGGGAGGGCCACAATGAGCAGTTCTTC.

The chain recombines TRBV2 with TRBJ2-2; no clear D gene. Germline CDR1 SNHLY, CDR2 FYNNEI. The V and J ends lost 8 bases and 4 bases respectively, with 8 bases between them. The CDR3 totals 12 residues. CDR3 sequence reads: CASSRSTGELFF. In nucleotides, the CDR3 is TGTGCCAGCTCCCGGTCCACCGGGGAGCTGTTTTTT. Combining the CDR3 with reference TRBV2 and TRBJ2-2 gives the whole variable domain EPEVTQTPSHQVTQMGQEVILRCVPISNHLYFYWYRQILGQKVEFLVSFYNNEISEKSEIFDDQFSVERPDGSNFTLKIRSTKLEDSAMYFCASSRSTGELFFGEGSRLTVL.

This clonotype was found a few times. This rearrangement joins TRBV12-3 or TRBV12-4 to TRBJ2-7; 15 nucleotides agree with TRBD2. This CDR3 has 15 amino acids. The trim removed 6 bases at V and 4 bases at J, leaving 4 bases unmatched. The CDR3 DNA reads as TGTGCCAGCAGAACCGGGACTAGCGGGAGGTACGAGCAGTACTTC. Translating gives CASRTGTSGRYEQYF.

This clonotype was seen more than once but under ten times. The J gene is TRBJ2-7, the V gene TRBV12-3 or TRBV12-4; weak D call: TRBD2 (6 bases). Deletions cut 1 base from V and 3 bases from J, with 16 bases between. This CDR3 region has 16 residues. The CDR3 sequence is CASSLVHRELYYEQYF. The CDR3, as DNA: TGTGCCAGCAGTTTAGTTCACCGGGAGCTCTACTACGAGCAGTACTTC.

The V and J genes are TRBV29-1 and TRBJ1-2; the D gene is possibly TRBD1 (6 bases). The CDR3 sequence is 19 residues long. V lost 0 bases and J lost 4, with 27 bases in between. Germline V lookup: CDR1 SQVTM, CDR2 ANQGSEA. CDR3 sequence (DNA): TGCAGCGTTGAAGAATTTCAGTTATTCGTGGACAGCCAGGCCTATGGCTACACCTTC. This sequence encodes CSVEEFQLFVDSQAYGYTF.

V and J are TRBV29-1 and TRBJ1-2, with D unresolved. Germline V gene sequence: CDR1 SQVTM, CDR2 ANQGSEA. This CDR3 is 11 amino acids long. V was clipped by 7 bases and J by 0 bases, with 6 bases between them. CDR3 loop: CSAQANYGYTF. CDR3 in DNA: TGCAGCGCACAAGCTAACTATGGCTACACCTTC.

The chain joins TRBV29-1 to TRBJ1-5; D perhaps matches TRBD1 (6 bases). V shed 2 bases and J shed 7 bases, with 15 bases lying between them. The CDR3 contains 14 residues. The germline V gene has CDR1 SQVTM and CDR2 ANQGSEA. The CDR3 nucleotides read TGCAGCGTTGAAAGCGGCAGGGGAAAACAGCCCCAGCATTTT. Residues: CSVESGRGKQPQHF.

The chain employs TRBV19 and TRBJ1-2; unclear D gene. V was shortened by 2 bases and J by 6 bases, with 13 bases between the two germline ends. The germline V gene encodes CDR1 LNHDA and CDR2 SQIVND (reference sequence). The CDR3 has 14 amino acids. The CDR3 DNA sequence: TGTGCCAGTAGTATACAGATGAATACCCATGGCTACACCTTC. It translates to CASSIQMNTHGYTF.

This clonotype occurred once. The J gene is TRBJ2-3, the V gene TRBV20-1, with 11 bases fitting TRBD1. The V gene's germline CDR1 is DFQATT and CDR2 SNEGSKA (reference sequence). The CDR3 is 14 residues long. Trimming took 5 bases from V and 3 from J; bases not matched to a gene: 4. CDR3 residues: CSAGTGGSTDTQYF. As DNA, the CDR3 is TGCAGTGCTGGGACAGGGGGTTCGACAGATACGCAGTATTTT.

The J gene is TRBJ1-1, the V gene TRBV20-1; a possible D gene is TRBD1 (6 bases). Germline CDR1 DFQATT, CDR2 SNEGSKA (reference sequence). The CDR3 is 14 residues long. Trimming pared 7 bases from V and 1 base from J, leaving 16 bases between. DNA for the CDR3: TGCAGTGGGAGGGGGGCCTCCACGAACACTGAAGCTTTCTTT. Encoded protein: CSGRGASTNTEAFF.

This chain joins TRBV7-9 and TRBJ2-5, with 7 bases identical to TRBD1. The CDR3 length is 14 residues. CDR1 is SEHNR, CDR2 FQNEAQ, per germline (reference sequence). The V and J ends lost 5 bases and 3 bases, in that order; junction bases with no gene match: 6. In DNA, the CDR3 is TGTGCCAGCAGCCTACTCGGGACAGAAGAGACCCAGTACTTC. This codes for CASSLLGTEETQYF.

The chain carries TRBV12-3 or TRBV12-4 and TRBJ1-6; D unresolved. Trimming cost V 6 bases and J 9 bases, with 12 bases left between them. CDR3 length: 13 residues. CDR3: CASSPIIRSPLHF. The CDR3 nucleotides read TGTGCCAGCAGCCCCATAATCCGTTCACCCCTCCACTTT.

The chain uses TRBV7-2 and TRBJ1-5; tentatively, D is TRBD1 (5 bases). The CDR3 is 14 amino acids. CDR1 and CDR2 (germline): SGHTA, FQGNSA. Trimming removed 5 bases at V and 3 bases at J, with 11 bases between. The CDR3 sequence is CASSPTADNQPQHF. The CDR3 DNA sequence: TGTGCCAGCAGCCCGACAGCGGACAATCAGCCCCAGCATTTT.

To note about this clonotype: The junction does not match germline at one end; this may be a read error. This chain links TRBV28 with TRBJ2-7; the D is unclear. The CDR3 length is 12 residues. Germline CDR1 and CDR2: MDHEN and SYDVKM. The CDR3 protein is CASSSRFGRILF. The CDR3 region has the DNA TGTGCCAGCAGTTCCCGGTTCGGACGGATCCTCTTC.

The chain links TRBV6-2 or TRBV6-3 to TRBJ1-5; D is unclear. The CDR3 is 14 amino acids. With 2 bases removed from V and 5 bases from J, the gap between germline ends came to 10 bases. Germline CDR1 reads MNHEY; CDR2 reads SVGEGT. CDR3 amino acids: CASSYRVSDQPQHF. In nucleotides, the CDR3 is TGTGCCAGCAGTTACAGAGTCAGCGATCAGCCCCAGCATTTT.

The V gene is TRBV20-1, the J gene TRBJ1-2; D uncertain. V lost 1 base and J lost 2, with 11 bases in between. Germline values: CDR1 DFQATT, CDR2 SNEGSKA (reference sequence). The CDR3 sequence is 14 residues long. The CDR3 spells CSARALTHNYGYTF. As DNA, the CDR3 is TGCAGTGCTAGAGCTCTGACCCACAACTATGGCTACACCTTC.

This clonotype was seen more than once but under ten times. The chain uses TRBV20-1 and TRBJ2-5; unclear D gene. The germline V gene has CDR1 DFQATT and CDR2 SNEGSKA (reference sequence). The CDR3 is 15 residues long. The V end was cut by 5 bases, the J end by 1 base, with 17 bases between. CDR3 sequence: CSAPQLRLFQETQYF. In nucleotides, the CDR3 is TGCAGTGCTCCACAGCTAAGACTCTTCCAAGAGACCCAGTACTTC.

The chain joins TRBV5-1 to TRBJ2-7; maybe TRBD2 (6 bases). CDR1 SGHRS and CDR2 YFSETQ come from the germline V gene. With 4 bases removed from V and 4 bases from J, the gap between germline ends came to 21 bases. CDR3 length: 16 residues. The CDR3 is CASSDTYSGRIYEQYF. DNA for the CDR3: TGCGCCAGCAGCGACACCTACAGCGGGCGTATTTACGAGCAGTACTTC.

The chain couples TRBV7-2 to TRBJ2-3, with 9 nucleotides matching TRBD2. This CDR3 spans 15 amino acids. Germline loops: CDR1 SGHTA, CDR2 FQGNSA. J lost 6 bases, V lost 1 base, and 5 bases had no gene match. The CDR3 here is CASSLDGREGDTQYF. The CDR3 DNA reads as TGTGCCAGCAGCTTAGACGGGCGGGAGGGTGATACGCAGTATTTT.

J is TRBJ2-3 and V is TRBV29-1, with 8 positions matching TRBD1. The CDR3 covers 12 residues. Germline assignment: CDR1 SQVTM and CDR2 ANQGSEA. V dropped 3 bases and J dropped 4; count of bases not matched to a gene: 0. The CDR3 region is CSVETGADTQYF. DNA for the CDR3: TGCAGCGTTGAGACAGGGGCAGATACGCAGTATTTT.

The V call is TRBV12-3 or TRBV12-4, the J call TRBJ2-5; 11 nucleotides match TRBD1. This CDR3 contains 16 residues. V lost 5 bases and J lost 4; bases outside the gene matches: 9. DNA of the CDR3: TGTGCCAGCAGTCTGGCGGGACAGGGGGTATCAGAGACCCAGTACTTC. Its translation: CASSLAGQGVSETQYF.